What follows are 5 T cell receptor beta chains derived from one specimen sequenced in a study. MiXCR, applied by TCRdb to the 5' RACE reads, yields one record per CDR3 protein. The table lists roughly 23,000 distinct CDR3 sequences, roughly 29% of them singletons, with 2.2% in the top ten. The sequencing input was tumor-infiltrating naive CD4+ T cells sorted from the breast tumor. This sample's subset: naive CD4+ T cells, CD4+CD45RA+CD25-. The source is a female donor with breast cancer.

This clonotype showed up just a few times. Compared with germline, one end of the junction differs, possibly owing to a read error. The chain is built from TRBV5-1 and TRBJ2-1; TRBD2 is a possible D gene (5 bases). From germline, CDR1 is SGHRS and CDR2 YFSETQ. The CDR3 is 14 amino acids. The CDR3 DNA reads TGCGCCAGCGGCTTGGTACGGACTTACAATGAGCAGTTCTTC. It translates to CASGLVRTYNEQFF.

This clonotype is medium-sized (0.01 to 0.1%) by share. The rearrangement joins TRBV24-1 to TRBJ2-5, with TRBD2 as a possible D gene (5 bases). Germline V gene lookup returns CDR1 KGHDR and CDR2 SFDVKD. This CDR3 region has 14 residues. The germline V and J ends were trimmed by 2 bases and 0 bases, with 6 bases remaining between them. The CDR3 DNA reads as TGTGCCACCAGTGATTGGGAGTACCAAGAGACCCAGTACTTC. Its protein is CATSDWEYQETQYF.

This clonotype has just a few counts. Here the CDR3 reads CAISDPSKGIQPQHF. For the CDR3, the DNA is TGTGCCATCAGTGATCCATCGAAGGGTATTCAGCCCCAGCATTTT. The rearrangement joins TRBV10-3 to TRBJ1-5; no reliable D call. This CDR3 contains 15 residues. CDR1 ENHRY and CDR2 SYGVKD come from the germline V gene. Trimming shortened V by 3 bases and J by 6 bases, and 15 bases separated the two germline ends.

This chain joins TRBV27 and TRBJ2-1, with TRBD2 identical over 10 bases. The CDR3 has 16 amino acids. From germline, CDR1 is MNHEY and CDR2 SMNVEV (reference sequence). Germline trimming cut 2 bases from V and 3 bases from J; bases unmatched to any gene: 4. The CDR3 sequence is CASSLVPSGSYNEQFF. CDR3 sequence (DNA): TGTGCCAGCAGTTTAGTCCCTAGCGGGAGCTACAATGAGCAGTTCTTC.

This clonotype was picked up many times. This chain joins TRBV6-2 or TRBV6-3 and TRBJ2-7; TRBD1 agrees at 8 bases. The CDR3 extends over 15 amino acids. V was pared by 2 bases and J by 2 bases, with 5 bases of the junction left unmatched. Germline V CDR1 and CDR2: MNHEY, SVGEGT. The CDR3 region is CASSYPQGATYEQYF. As DNA, the CDR3 is TGTGCCAGCAGTTACCCCCAGGGGGCCACCTACGAGCAGTACTTC.